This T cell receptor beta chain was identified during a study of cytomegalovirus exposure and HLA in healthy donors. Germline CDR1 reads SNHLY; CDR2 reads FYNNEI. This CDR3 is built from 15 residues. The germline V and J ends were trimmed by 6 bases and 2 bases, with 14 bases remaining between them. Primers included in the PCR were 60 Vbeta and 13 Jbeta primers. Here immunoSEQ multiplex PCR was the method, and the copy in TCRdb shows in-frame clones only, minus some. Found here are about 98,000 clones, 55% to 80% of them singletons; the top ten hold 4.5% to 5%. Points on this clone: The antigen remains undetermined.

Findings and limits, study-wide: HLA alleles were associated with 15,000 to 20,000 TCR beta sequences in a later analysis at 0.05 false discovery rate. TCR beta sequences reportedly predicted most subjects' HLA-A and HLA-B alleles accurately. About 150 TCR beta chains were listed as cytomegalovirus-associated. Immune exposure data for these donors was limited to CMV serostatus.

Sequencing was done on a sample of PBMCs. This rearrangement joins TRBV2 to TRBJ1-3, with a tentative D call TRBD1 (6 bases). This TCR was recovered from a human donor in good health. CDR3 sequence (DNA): TGTGCCAGCAGCAAAAAAACAGGGACTGGAAACACCATATATTTT. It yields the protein CASSKKTGTGNTIYF.